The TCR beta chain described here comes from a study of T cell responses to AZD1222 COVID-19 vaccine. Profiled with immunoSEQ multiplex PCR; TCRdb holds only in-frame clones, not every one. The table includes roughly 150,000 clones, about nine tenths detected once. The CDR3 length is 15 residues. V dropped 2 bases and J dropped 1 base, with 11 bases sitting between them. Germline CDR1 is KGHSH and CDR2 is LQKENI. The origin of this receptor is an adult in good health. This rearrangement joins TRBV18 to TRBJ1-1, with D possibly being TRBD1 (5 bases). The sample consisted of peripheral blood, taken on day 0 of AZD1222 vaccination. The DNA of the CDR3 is TGTGCCAGCTCACCAGGCATCGGGGCGAACACTGAAGCTTTCTTT. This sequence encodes CASSPGIGANTEAFF.